This T cell receptor beta chain is from a study of response to subunit inactivated influenza vaccine. Points from the study as a whole: With each seasonal influenza vaccination, the authors suggested, few new T cells are recruited.

Many counts were recorded for this clonotype. Antigen: not known. CDR1 KGHDR and CDR2 SFDVKD come from the germline V gene. There are 17 residues in the CDR3. Trimming removed 3 bases from V and 2 bases from J, with 13 bases in between. TCRdb used MiXCR to reprocess the RT-PCR reads, holding one entry per CDR3 protein. There are about 520,000 distinct CDR3 sequences in the sample; more than 7% occur only once, and roughly 14% lies in the top ten. The receptor was derived from a man aged 50 to 75 who received an inactivated influenza vaccine. The sequenced sample was PBMCs from blood, obtained less than 25 months after vaccination. The V gene is TRBV24-1, the J gene TRBJ2-6; D may correspond to TRBD1 or TRBD2 (5 bases each). Here the CDR3 reads CATSDARRGAGANVLTF. As DNA, the CDR3 is TGTGCCACCAGTGATGCCCGAAGAGGGGCTGGGGCCAACGTCCTGACTTTC.